The rows below give T cell receptor beta chains drawn from one sample of a study of tumor-infiltrating lymphocytes in primary liver carcinoma. Each CDR3 protein is one row after TCRdb ran MiXCR on the multiplex PCR reads. The sample lists 180,000 or so distinct CDR3 sequences; less than 65% were seen once. What was sequenced was peripheral blood. These receptors were taken from a man aged 35 to 55 with primary liver carcinoma and hepatitis B virus infection. Both conserved end residues are part of each CDR3. Fields, in order: V gene, J gene, D gene, clone size, CDR3 protein, CDR3 DNA. The D gene is left open where the match is weak. Part of the rows lack a size; the others show once, few, many or a class for expanded clones.

TRBV4-2,TRBJ2-1,TRBD2,NA,CASRTLAGGPRDERFF,TGTGCCAGCAGAACACTAGCGGGAGGGCCAAGAGATGAGCGGTTCTTC
TRBV2,TRBJ2-2,NA,NA,CAGRQANTGELFF,TGTGCCGGGCGACAGGCGAACACCGGGGAGCTGTTTTTT
TRBV10-2,TRBJ2-2,TRBD1,NA,CASSASGGYTGELFF,TGCGCCAGCAGTGCGTCAGGGGGATATACCGGGGAGCTGTTTTTT
TRBV12-3/TRBV12-4,TRBJ2-7,NA,few,CASSLAPGGAYEQYF,TGTGCCAGCAGTTTAGCCCCCGGGGGAGCCTACGAGCAGTACTTC
TRBV12-3/TRBV12-4,TRBJ2-1,NA,NA,CASSLVGGVAYNEQFF,TGTGCCAGCAGTTTAGTTGGGGGTGTTGCCTACAATGAGCAGTTCTTC
TRBV11-2,TRBJ2-7,TRBD1,NA,CASSWGQVSYEQYF,TGTGCCAGCAGTTGGGGACAGGTATCCTACGAGCAGTACTTC
TRBV29-1,TRBJ2-2,NA,NA,CSVEVLDSQVAGELFF,TGCAGCGTTGAAGTACTGGACTCTCAGGTCGCCGGGGAGCTGTTTTTT
TRBV5-4,TRBJ2-7,NA,NA,CASSNPGRTYEQYF,TGTGCCAGCAGCAACCCGGGACGGACCTACGAGCAGTACTTC
TRBV12-3/TRBV12-4,TRBJ1-1,TRBD1,many,CAIKTGWNTEAFF,TGTGCCATCAAGACAGGGTGGAACACTGAAGCTTTCTTT
TRBV10-3,TRBJ2-3,TRBD2,once,CAISASTGLAGGVMHGNTQYF,TGTGCCATCAGTGCGTCCACCGGACTAGCGGGAGGGGTTATGCATGGAAATACGCAGTATTTT
TRBV28,TRBJ2-1,NA,NA,CASTRLRLNNEQFF,TGTGCCAGCACACGGTTAAGGCTTAACAATGAGCAGTTCTTC
TRBV10-3,TRBJ2-5,NA,few,CATSSAEETQYF,TGTGCCACTTCTAGCGCTGAGGAGACCCAGTACTTC
TRBV11-2,TRBJ2-3,TRBD1,NA,CASSSPGTGGTDAQYF,TGTGCCAGCAGCTCACCCGGGACAGGGGGCACAGACGCGCAGTATTTT
TRBV11-2,TRBJ2-2,TRBD2,NA,CASSSPTGTTKNTVELFF,TGTGCCAGCAGCTCGCCGACCGGGACTACCAAGAACACGGTGGAGCTGTTTTTT
TRBV10-2,TRBJ1-3,NA,NA,CATGDRTSGNTIYF,TGCGCCACCGGCGACAGAACCTCTGGAAACACCATATATTTT
TRBV7-8,TRBJ2-3,TRBD2,NA,CASSFVQGRLAGDTQYF,TGTGCCAGCAGCTTCGTACAGGGAAGACTAGCGGGAGATACGCAGTATTTT
TRBV11-2,TRBJ2-1,NA,NA,CASSRSGSDNDQFF,TGCGCTAGCAGCCGAAGCGGATCTGACAATGATCAGTTCTTC
TRBV12-3/TRBV12-4,TRBJ2-5,NA,NA,CVSMGSVAALKETQYF,TGTGTCAGTATGGGATCGGTAGCGGCACTCAAAGAGACCCAGTACTTC
TRBV7-8,TRBJ2-1,TRBD2,NA,CASIRTRGYNEQFF,TGTGCCAGCATCAGGACTAGAGGATACAATGAGCAGTTCTTC
TRBV11-1,TRBJ2-7,NA,many,CASREEGARYEQYF,TGTGCCAGCAGGGAGGAGGGGGCTCGCTACGAGCAGTACTTC
TRBV29-1,TRBJ1-5,NA,many,CSVVGGRNQPQHF,TGCAGCGTTGTCGGTGGGAGAAATCAGCCCCAGCATTTT
TRBV6-1,TRBJ1-5,NA,NA,CASSEWLGYQPQHF,TGTGCCAGCAGTGAATGGCTGGGATATCAGCCCCAGCATTTT
TRBV11-3,TRBJ2-3,NA,NA,CASSFQNPSTDTQYF,TGTGCCAGCAGCTTCCAGAACCCTAGCACAGATACACAGTATTTT
TRBV11-2,TRBJ2-4,TRBD1,NA,CASSLGAGTGGLVKNIQYF,TGTGCCAGCAGCTTGGGGGCCGGGACAGGGGGCCTAGTCAAAAACATTCAGTACTTC
TRBV11-2,TRBJ2-1,NA,NA,CASNSHPGIYNEQFF,TGTGCCAGCAACTCCCATCCGGGCATCTACAACGAGCAGTTCTTC
TRBV5-4,TRBJ2-3,NA,NA,CASSLADFTDTQYF,TGTGCCAGCAGCTTGGCAGACTTCACAGATACGCAGTATTTT
TRBV6-5,TRBJ2-7,TRBD1,NA,CASTTGGYYEQYF,TGTGCCAGCACCACAGGGGGCTACTACGAGCAGTACTTC
TRBV4-1,TRBJ1-2,NA,NA,CASSQALPGRGAACYTF,TGCGCCAGCAGCCAAGCACTCCCGGGACGGGGCGCCGCTTGCTACACCTTC
TRBV28,TRBJ2-5,TRBD1,NA,CASSLPGQGPVKTQYF,TGTGCCAGCAGTTTACCGGGACAGGGGCCTGTGAAGACCCAGTACTTC
TRBV6-1,TRBJ1-2,NA,few,CASSEDYGYTF,TGTGCCAGCAGTGAGGACTATGGCTACACCTTC
TRBV5-1,TRBJ2-7,NA,few,CASSLGGIGPYEQYF,TGCGCCAGCAGCTTGGGTGGAATAGGCCCCTACGAGCAGTACTTC
TRBV5-5,TRBJ2-7,TRBD2,NA,CASSLVNMGLAGEQYF,TGTGCCAGCAGCTTGGTGAATATGGGACTAGCGGGCGAGCAGTACTTC
TRBV29-1,TRBJ2-7,NA,NA,CSVEGVDFSRGPYEQYF,TGCAGCGTTGAGGGGGTGGACTTCAGTAGGGGCCCCTACGAGCAGTACTTC
TRBV4-1,TRBJ2-2,NA,NA,CASSQGQGTGELFF,TGTGCCAGCAGCCAAGGGCAGGGAACCGGGGAGCTGTTTTTT
TRBV5-1,TRBJ2-1,NA,NA,CASSFLNNEQFF,TGCGCCAGCAGCTTCTTGAACAATGAGCAGTTCTTC
TRBV10-3,TRBJ2-2,TRBD2,once,CAISPLGTSLNTGELVF,TGTGCCATCAGTCCTCTCGGGACTAGCCTCAACACCGGGGAGCTGGTTTTT
TRBV6-6,TRBJ1-6,NA,NA,CASSYLVGVDSPLHF,TGTGCCAGCAGTTACCTCGTTGGGGTAGATTCACCCCTCCACTTT
TRBV29-1,TRBJ1-2,NA,few,CSVAGHRYGYTF,TGCAGCGTCGCGGGACATAGATATGGCTACACCTTC
TRBV10-3,TRBJ2-7,TRBD2,NA,CAISAASGSPNEQYF,TGTGCCATCAGTGCCGCTAGCGGGAGTCCAAACGAGCAGTACTTC
TRBV7-9,TRBJ2-5,NA,once,CASRFGGAEETQYF,TGTGCCAGCAGGTTTGGGGGTGCTGAAGAGACCCAGTACTTC
TRBV29-1,TRBJ1-1,NA,few,CSVDGAMNTEAFF,TGCAGCGTTGATGGGGCCATGAACACTGAAGCTTTCTTT
TRBV6-1,TRBJ2-4,NA,NA,CASTSNSGNIQYF,TGTGCCAGCACCTCTAATTCAGGGAACATTCAGTACTTC
TRBV29-1,TRBJ2-5,TRBD2,NA,CSWGIAGGPGETQYF,TGCAGCTGGGGGATAGCGGGAGGGCCCGGGGAGACCCAGTACTTC
TRBV29-1,TRBJ2-5,NA,NA,CSVDFAFQETQYF,TGCAGCGTTGATTTTGCATTCCAAGAGACCCAGTACTTC
TRBV12-3/TRBV12-4,TRBJ1-3,NA,many,CASSFGGGGGNTIYF,TGTGCCAGCAGTTTTGGTGGGGGAGGTGGAAACACCATATATTTT
TRBV4-1,TRBJ2-1,TRBD2,few,CASSQGPTSGDYNEQFF,TGCGCCAGCAGCCAAGGGCCCACTAGCGGGGACTACAATGAGCAGTTCTTC
TRBV11-2,TRBJ2-1,TRBD2,many,CASSPRTSGVYNEQFF,TGTGCCAGCAGCCCGAGGACTAGCGGGGTCTACAATGAGCAGTTCTTC
TRBV10-3,TRBJ2-5,TRBD1,NA,CAISGPPSNRGQETQYF,TGTGCCATCAGTGGGCCTCCCTCCAACAGGGGACAAGAGACTCAGTACTTC
TRBV6-5,TRBJ2-1,TRBD1,NA,CASRPTGVNEQFF,TGTGCCAGCAGACCGACAGGGGTCAATGAGCAGTTCTTC
TRBV6-1,TRBJ1-1,NA,NA,CASSGPGVGEVFF,TGTGCCAGCAGTGGACCAGGGGTGGGTGAAGTTTTCTTT